The TCR beta chain described here comes from a study of T cell repertoires in cytomegalovirus infection (dated 2019 in TCRdb). Study-wide context: Donor HLA type was relevant to the analysis, as public TCR beta signatures indicated carriage of CMV infection together with the matching HLA type. Here is what the overall study found, with its caveats: In both this cohort and an independent roughly 400-donor cohort, the cumulative frequency of public TCR beta family members distinguished carriers of CMV infection plus the relevant HLA type. The ex vivo response was dominated by HLA-C-restricted CMV-specific TCR beta clonotypes, which also provided the single most frequent clonotype in two of eight donors.

In its sample, this clonotype was seen a few times. It lacks a known antigen. No quality values exist for individual bases; no much larger clone is one base distant. CDR1 SGHNT and CDR2 YYREEE were looked up in the germline V gene (reference sequence). V and J lose 0 bases and 6 bases, and a span of 10 bases separates them. The CDR3 runs 15 residues from the cysteine to the phenylalanine. CDR3 DNA is the only sequence kept; it has 45 bases, read in frame from the first base. The sequencer listed for this sample is Illumina HiSeq 1500. Using fastp at Q25 and MiXCR, TCRdb reprocessed the public reads and kept productive beta chains. Every distinct CDR3 protein forms one entry, paired with its most common genes and DNA. The sample data list about 530,000 distinct CDR3 sequences, and more than 25% of these were observed just once. The ten largest clones capture over 10% of the sample.

In this chain, TRBV5-4 is recombined with TRBJ1-6, with the D gene uncertain. This clonotype originated in a human donor in good health (CMV status not recorded). Some clones in this sample may be carry-over from other donors' samples. Sequencing used PBMCs. DNA sequence: TGTGCCAGCAGCTTGGAAGGCAGCCGTAATTCACCCCTCCACTTT. It encodes CASSLEGSRNSPLHF.